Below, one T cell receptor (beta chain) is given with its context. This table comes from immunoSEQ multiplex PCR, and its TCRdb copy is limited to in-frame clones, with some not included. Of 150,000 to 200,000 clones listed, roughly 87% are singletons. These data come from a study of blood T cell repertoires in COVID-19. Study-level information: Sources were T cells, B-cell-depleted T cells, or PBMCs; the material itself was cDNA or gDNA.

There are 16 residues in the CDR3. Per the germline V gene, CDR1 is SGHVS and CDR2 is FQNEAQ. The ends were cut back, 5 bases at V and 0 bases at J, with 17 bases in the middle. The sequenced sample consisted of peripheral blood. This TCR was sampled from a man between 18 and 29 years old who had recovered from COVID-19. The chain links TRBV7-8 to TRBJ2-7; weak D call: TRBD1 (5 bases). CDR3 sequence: CASSPLQGQHSYEQYF. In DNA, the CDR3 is TGTGCCAGCAGCCCCCTCCAGGGCCAACACTCCTACGAGCAGTACTTC. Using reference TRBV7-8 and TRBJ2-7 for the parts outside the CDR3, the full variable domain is GAGVSQSPRYKVAKRGQDVALRCDPISGHVSLFWYQQALGQGPEFLTYFQNEAQLDKSGLPSDRFFAERPEGSVSTLKIQRTQQEDSAVYLCASSPLQGQHSYEQYFGPGTRLTVT.